This TCR beta chain was sequenced for a study of kidney transplant recipient with SARS-CoV-2 infection. This clonotype was observed at least ten times. From germline, CDR1 is SGHNT and CDR2 YYREEE (reference sequence). V lost 2 bases to trimming and J lost 4 bases, with 9 bases between them. CDR3 size: 14 residues. TCRdb fed the reads into MiXCR, producing one record per CDR3 protein. The data hold approximately 240,000 distinct CDR3 sequences, with around 28% observed a single time. The chain employs TRBV5-4 and TRBJ2-2; no firm D call. This sequence originates from a male patient between 25 and 40 years old who had COVID-19 and was a kidney transplant recipient. Some T cells may possibly be graft donor cells. Sequenced here: a blood sample, sampled at baseline and on day 111 from a kidney transplant recipient. The CDR3 reads CASSFPGFTGELFF. The DNA of the CDR3 is TGTGCCAGCAGCTTTCCTGGATTCACCGGGGAGCTGTTTTTT.